The 10 T cell receptor beta chains below were found in one sample sequenced in a study of technical replicates of blood from a few donors. Data came from immunoSEQ multiplex PCR; TCRdb stores just in-frame clones and leaves some out. The table includes under 100,000 clones, around 95% detected once. Sequences were obtained from T cells isolated from PBMCs. The receptors here all came from a human donor in good health.

The V call is TRBV6-5, the J call TRBJ2-7; TRBD1 might be the D (6 bases). The CDR3 covers 13 residues. V lost 0 bases, J lost 5 bases, and 8 bases lay in between. The V gene's germline CDR1 is MNHEY and CDR2 SVGAGI. This chain's CDR3 is CASSYSHRDEQYF. The DNA of the CDR3 is TGTGCCAGCAGTTACTCTCACAGGGACGAGCAGTACTTC.

The V and J genes are TRBV18 and TRBJ1-1; unclear D gene. CDR3 length: 15 amino acids. Trimming pared 2 bases from V and 1 base from J, leaving 11 bases between. Per germline, CDR1 KGHSH and CDR2 LQKENI. The CDR3 sequence is CASSPNESGNTEAFF. The CDR3 DNA follows: TGTGCCAGCTCACCAAACGAATCAGGGAACACTGAAGCTTTCTTT.

This CDR3 reads CASSLMGDRAFTEAFF. The CDR3 bases are TGTGCCAGCAGCCTAATGGGGGACAGGGCTTTTACTGAAGCTTTCTTT. This chain links TRBV11-2 with TRBJ1-1; 9 nucleotides align to TRBD1. The V gene end was trimmed by 5 bases and the J gene end by 5 bases; junction bases not matched to a gene: 12. The germline CDR1 and CDR2 sequences are SGHAT and FQNNGV. This CDR3 spans 16 amino acids.

CDR3 residues: CAITPTGDPYEQYF. The CDR3, as DNA: TGTGCCATCACCCCGACAGGGGATCCCTACGAGCAGTACTTC. The chain couples TRBV10-3 to TRBJ2-7; 8 bases agree with TRBD1. The germline V gene encodes CDR1 ENHRY and CDR2 SYGVKD. The CDR3 covers 14 residues. With 7 bases clipped from V and 2 bases from J, the junction kept 7 bases outside the gene matches.

The rearrangement uses TRBV28 and TRBJ2-2; 8 positions match TRBD2. The junction had 9 bases not matched to a gene; V was cut back by 6 bases and J by 6 bases. Germline CDR1 reads MDHEN; CDR2 reads SYDVKM. CDR3 length equals 15 residues. CDR3 nucleotide sequence: TGTGCCAGCAGGAGTAGCGGGGAACCGGCCGGGGAGCTGTTTTTT. Its protein is CASRSSGEPAGELFF.

This sequence joins TRBV10-3 and TRBJ2-2; TRBD1 matches at 7 bases. Trimming took 7 bases from V and 3 from J; bases not matched to a gene: 8. CDR1 is ENHRY, CDR2 SYGVKD, per germline. The CDR3 extends over 15 amino acids. This chain's CDR3 is CAINPTGADTGELFF. The CDR3 nucleotides read TGTGCCATCAACCCTACAGGGGCGGACACCGGGGAGCTGTTTTTT.

The chain uses TRBV6-4 and TRBJ2-2; possible D gene TRBD1, 6 bases. This CDR3 has 14 amino acids. Looked up from germline, CDR1 is MRHNA and CDR2 is SNTAGT. With 5 bases removed from V and 6 bases from J, the gap between germline ends came to 13 bases. CDR3: CASSTQGTAGELFF. The CDR3 bases are TGTGCCAGCAGTACTCAGGGGACCGCCGGGGAGCTGTTTTTT.

The chain is built from TRBV5-5 and TRBJ1-4; D perhaps matches TRBD1 (5 bases). Per the germline V gene, CDR1 is SGHKS and CDR2 is YYEKEE (reference sequence). CDR3 size: 16 residues. V lost 2 bases to trimming and J lost 3 bases, with 14 bases between them. Here the CDR3 DNA reads TGTGCCAGCAGCTTTGTCCAGGGTGTCGCTAATGAAAAACTGTTTTTT. Its translation: CASSFVQGVANEKLFF.

This chain joins TRBV27 and TRBJ1-5; 9 nucleotides align to TRBD1. The length of the CDR3 is 15 residues. Germline V CDR1 and CDR2: MNHEY, SMNVEV (reference sequence). The V and J ends lost 3 bases and 6 bases, in that order; junction bases with no gene match: 6. CDR3 sequence (DNA): TGTGCCAGCAGTTTCGACAGGGGGGTTGGTCAGCCCCAGCATTTT. It yields the protein CASSFDRGVGQPQHF.

The chain is built from TRBV11-2 and TRBJ2-7, with a possible D match to TRBD1 (5 bases). Germline CDR1 SGHAT, CDR2 FQNNGV. Trimming took off 2 bases at V and 0 bases at J, with 11 bases between the two ends. CDR3 length: 15 residues. CDR3 region: CASSLFRTNSYEQYF. CDR3 sequence (DNA): TGTGCCAGCAGCTTATTCCGGACAAACTCCTACGAGCAGTACTTC.